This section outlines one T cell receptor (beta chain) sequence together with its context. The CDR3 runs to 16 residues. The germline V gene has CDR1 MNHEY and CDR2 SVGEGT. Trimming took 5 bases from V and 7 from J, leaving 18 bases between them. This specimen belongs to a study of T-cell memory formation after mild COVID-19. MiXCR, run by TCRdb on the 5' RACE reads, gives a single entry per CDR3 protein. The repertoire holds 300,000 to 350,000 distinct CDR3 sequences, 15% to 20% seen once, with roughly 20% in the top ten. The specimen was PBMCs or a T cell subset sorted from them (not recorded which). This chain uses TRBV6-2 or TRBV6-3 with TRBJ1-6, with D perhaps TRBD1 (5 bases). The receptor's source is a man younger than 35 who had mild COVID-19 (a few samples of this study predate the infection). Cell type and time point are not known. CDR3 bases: TGTGCCAGCAGTCCATTTGGGACCGACTCCAATTCACCCCTCCACTTT. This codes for CASSPFGTDSNSPLHF.